The present TCR beta chain was sequenced within a study of human CD4 T cells and Enterobacteriaceae. To note about this clone: The target antigen is unknown.

Repertoires were generated with immunoSEQ multiplex PCR, while TCRdb's copy carries only in-frame clones and drops some. The sample has about 29,000 clones; 80% to 90% are singletons. The study's findings and limits: Ex vivo, broadly cross-reactive clonotypes appeared more expanded than specific ones.

Deletions cut 8 bases from V and 0 bases from J, with 13 bases between. The CDR3 covers 14 residues. The germline gives CDR1 MNHEY, CDR2 SVGAGI. Sorting took every CD4+ cell except CD45RA+CCR7+CD95- naive cells, reaching over 95% purity. Healthy donor blood came from Swiss blood donation centers. Material for sequencing was memory CD4+ T cells from blood. This chain uses TRBV6-5 with TRBJ1-1; no definite D call. The clonotype comes from a human donor in good health. The CDR3 reads CASRTSIMNTEAFF. CDR3 in DNA: TGTGCCAGCCGCACTAGTATCATGAACACTGAAGCTTTCTTT.